Listed below are T cell receptor beta chains from one sample, sequenced in a study of shared T cell receptors in the human thymus. The data were produced by immunoSEQ multiplex PCR, yet TCRdb's version contains in-frame clones alone and is incomplete. This table holds more than 550,000 clones, over 75% found once. This same sample was also taken into another study, of human thymus T cells.

Material: thymocytes. All receptors come from a girl in the first two years of life with a congenital heart defect. The CDR3 runs from the conserved cysteine through the conserved F or W. A D gene is named only where the DNA matches it firmly. Not every row has a clone size; where given, it reads once, few, many or a size class.

TRBV5-1,-,TRBJ2-1,-,16,CASSLEGGGRGDEQFF,TGCGCCAGCAGCTTAGAGGGCGGGGGCCGGGGGGATGAGCAGTTCTTC
TRBV6-1,-,TRBJ1-3,-,15,CASSDPRTFGNTIYF,TGTGCCAGCAGTGACCCTCGGACTTTTGGAAACACCATATATTTT
TRBV6-1,-,TRBJ1-5,-,13,CASSPRSNQPQHF,TGTGCCAGCAGCCCGAGGAGCAATCAGCCCCAGCATTTT
TRBV25-1,TRBD1,TRBJ1-1,-,14,CASSALDRGTEAFF,TGTGCCAGCAGTGCTTTAGACAGGGGAACTGAAGCTTTCTTT
TRBV5-4,-,TRBJ1-1,-,16,CASSLKPRVLNTEAFF,TGTGCCAGCAGCTTGAAGCCGAGGGTCCTGAACACTGAAGCTTTCTTT
TRBV5-1,-,TRBJ2-5,-,15,CASSSGGFKEETQYF,TGCGCCAGCAGCTCCGGAGGTTTTAAGGAAGAGACCCAGTACTTC
TRBV5-8,-,TRBJ2-7,-,15,CASSLPEVVRDEQYF,TGTGCCAGCAGCTTACCCGAGGTAGTCCGGGACGAGCAGTACTTC
TRBV30,-,TRBJ1-5,once,14,CAWSPTQGNQPQHF,TGTGCCTGGAGTCCCACTCAGGGAAATCAGCCCCAGCATTTT
TRBV27,-,TRBJ2-7,-,13,CASSLLTGDEQYF,TGTGCCAGCAGTTTACTTACAGGAGATGAGCAGTACTTC
TRBV7-2,TRBD1,TRBJ2-7,-,19,CASSCSRDRTTFIVCEQYF,TGTGCCAGCAGTTGTAGTCGGGACAGGACAACTTTTATCGTTTGCGAGCAGTACTTC
TRBV5-4,-,TRBJ1-1,-,13,CASSLGQSTEAFF,TGTGCCAGCAGCTTGGGGCAGTCCACTGAAGCTTTCTTT
TRBV5-8,-,TRBJ1-1,-,13,CASSFKTRGEAFF,TGTGCCAGCAGCTTTAAAACAAGGGGTGAAGCTTTCTTT
TRBV2,-,TRBJ1-3,-,15,CASSAVRSFGNTIYF,TGTGCCAGCAGTGCGGTGAGGTCCTTTGGAAACACCATATATTTT
TRBV6-6,-,TRBJ1-4,-,15,CASGRDSATNEKLFF,TGTGCCAGCGGCCGCGACAGTGCAACTAATGAAAAACTGTTTTTT
TRBV19,-,TRBJ1-2,-,18,CASSIVATGIILNYGYTF,TGTGCCAGTAGTATAGTTGCGACAGGAATAATCCTAAACTATGGCTACACCTTC
TRBV5-1,TRBD1,TRBJ1-1,once,16,CASSLVGTDLNTEAFF,TGCGCCAGCAGCTTGGTGGGGACAGATTTGAACACTGAAGCTTTCTTT
TRBV15,-,TRBJ1-1,-,16,CATSRDRGLLNTEAFF,TGTGCCACCAGCAGAGATCGGGGACTTTTGAACACTGAAGCTTTCTTT
TRBV19,-,TRBJ2-2,-,18,CASSPLDGGWPNTGELFF,TGTGCCAGTAGTCCCCTCGACGGGGGATGGCCAAACACCGGGGAGCTGTTTTTT
TRBV18,TRBD2,TRBJ2-7,-,15,CASSPQGGGAYEQYF,TGTGCCAGCTCACCACAGGGCGGGGGGGCCTACGAGCAGTACTTC
TRBV18,-,TRBJ1-2,-,14,CASSPPASADGYTF,TGTGCCAGCTCACCACCGGCCTCAGCGGATGGCTACACCTTC
TRBV9,TRBD1,TRBJ1-2,-,14,CASSGTDRGYGYTF,TGTGCCAGCAGCGGGACGGACAGGGGCTATGGCTACACCTTC
TRBV5-1,TRBD2,TRBJ2-2,-,18,CASSWGLAGGAGTGELFF,TGCGCCAGCAGCTGGGGACTAGCGGGGGGGGCCGGGACCGGGGAGCTGTTTTTT
TRBV5-6,TRBD2,TRBJ2-3,once,15,CASSPRPGRADTQYF,TGTGCCAGCAGCCCCAGGCCGGGGAGGGCAGATACGCAGTATTTT